These 31 T cell receptor beta chains were all obtained from the same sample, sequenced in a study of PD-L1 blockade in urothelial cancer. Stated time point: pretreatment peripheral blood. Repertoires were generated with immunoSEQ multiplex PCR, while TCRdb's copy carries only in-frame clones and drops some. The sample consists of under 60,000 clones, around 84% of them appearing once. Sequenced material: PBMCs, taken around atezolizumab (anti-PD-L1) treatment. The receptors originated from a man in his 70s with urothelial cancer.

This chain links TRBV6-5 with TRBJ2-1, with D maybe TRBD2 (5 bases). Trimming took off 4 bases at V and 7 bases at J, with 14 bases between the two ends. The CDR3 is made up of 14 amino acids. Germline-derived CDR1 and CDR2 are MNHEY and SVGAGI. The CDR3 DNA sequence: TGTGCCAGCAGTTTATCCGAGGGAACGAATGAGCAGTTCTTC. Its translation: CASSLSEGTNEQFF.

V is TRBV15 and J is TRBJ1-5; D is possibly TRBD1 (6 bases). The length of the CDR3 is 15 residues. The V gene lost 0 bases and the J gene lost 2 bases, with 8 bases spanning the gap. Germline CDR1 is LNHNV and CDR2 is YYDKDF (reference sequence). As DNA, the CDR3 is TGTGCCACCAGCAGAGAATCAGGGGGCAATCAGCCCCAGCATTTT. It translates to CATSRESGGNQPQHF.

The chain couples TRBV2 to TRBJ1-2; 9 nucleotides match TRBD1. The length of the CDR3 is 15 residues. Germline CDR1 and CDR2: SNHLY and FYNNEI. CDR3 protein: CVQSRDREANYGYTF. In nucleotides, the CDR3 is TGTGTCCAATCCCGGGACAGGGAAGCTAACTATGGCTACACCTTC.

This sequence joins TRBV28 and TRBJ2-7; tentatively, D is TRBD1 (6 bases). In germline, CDR1 is MDHEN, CDR2 SYDVKM. V dropped 11 bases and J dropped 2 bases, with 19 bases sitting between them. CDR3 length: 14 residues. Here the CDR3 reads CACRRMGHPYEQYF. CDR3 coding DNA: TGTGCCTGCCGCCGTATGGGACACCCCTACGAGCAGTACTTC.

This chain connects TRBV4-3 to TRBJ2-2; weak D call: TRBD2 (7 bases). The CDR3 is 16 residues long. Germline V gene sequence: CDR1 LGHNA, CDR2 YSLEER. The V and J ends lost 4 bases and 6 bases respectively, with 18 bases between them. The DNA for the CDR3 is TGCGCCAGCAGCCTTACAGCGAGGGGGGGCTCCGGGGAGCTGTTTTTT. Protein sequence: CASSLTARGGSGELFF.

The chain couples TRBV19 to TRBJ1-2; possible D gene TRBD1, 5 bases. Trimming took 5 bases from V and 6 from J, leaving 16 bases between them. This CDR3 has 14 residues. Germline CDR1 LNHDA, CDR2 SQIVND (reference sequence). This CDR3 reads CASSHRVGANGYTF. As DNA, the CDR3 is TGTGCCAGTAGTCATCGGGTAGGGGCCAATGGCTACACCTTC.

This chain uses TRBV4-1 with TRBJ2-1, with D maybe TRBD2 (6 bases). This CDR3 spans 14 amino acids. The V gene lost 4 bases and the J gene lost 6 bases, with 13 bases spanning the gap. CDR1 is MGHRA and CDR2 is YSYEKL in the germline V gene. CDR3 DNA sequence: TGCGCCAGCAGCCTCACTAGCCGTGGCAATGAGCAGTTCTTC. Translating it yields CASSLTSRGNEQFF.

As to this clone: One junction end does not reproduce the germline sequence, and a read error may be involved. J is TRBJ2-1 and V is TRBV5-1; a possible D gene is TRBD2 (6 bases). This CDR3 is 18 amino acids long. Germline CDR1 and CDR2: SGHRS and YFSETQ. CDR3 sequence reads: CASSSDGFHGRIGNGQFF. In DNA, the CDR3 is TGCGCCAGCAGCTCAGACGGGTTTCACGGGAGAATTGGGAATGGGCAGTTCTTC.

The gene calls are TRBV9 and TRBJ1-4; TRBD1 might be the D (5 bases). V lost 2 bases to trimming and J lost 1 base, with 6 bases between them. In germline, CDR1 is SGDLS, CDR2 YYNGEE. This CDR3 contains 14 residues. The CDR3 nucleotides are TGTGCCAGCAGCGTGGGGGGAACTAATGAAAAACTGTTTTTT. Translating it yields CASSVGGTNEKLFF. Drawing the rest from reference TRBV9 and TRBJ1-4, the complete variable domain is DSGVTQTPKHLITATGQRVTLRCSPRSGDLSVYWYQQSLDQGLQFLIQYYNGEERAKGNILERFSAQQFPDLHSELNLSSLELGDSALYFCASSVGGTNEKLFFGSGTQLSVL.

The genes are TRBV6-5 and TRBJ1-6; TRBD1 matches at 9 bases. Germline loops: CDR1 MNHEY, CDR2 SVGAGI. Trimming cost V 6 bases and J 7 bases; bases outside gene matches: 4. This CDR3 contains 14 residues. The CDR3 DNA follows: TGTGCCAGCAGCCCAGACAGGGGGAATTCACCCCTCCACTTT. Its translation: CASSPDRGNSPLHF.

This clone was counted a single time. The chain is built from TRBV28 and TRBJ2-7, with D unresolved. The ends were cut back, 5 bases at V and 0 bases at J, with 5 bases in the middle. The CDR3 is made up of 12 amino acids. Per the germline V gene, CDR1 is MDHEN and CDR2 is SYDVKM. This CDR3 reads CASSPYSYEQYF. The CDR3, as DNA: TGTGCCAGCAGTCCCTACTCCTACGAGCAGTACTTC. The full variable domain, completed using reference TRBV28 and TRBJ2-7, is DVKVTQSSRYLVKRTGEKVFLECVQDMDHENMFWYRQDPGLGLRLIYFSYDVKMKEKGDIPEGYSVSREKKERFSLILESASTNQTSMYLCASSPYSYEQYFGPGTRLTVT.

This clone was observed a few times. The V gene is TRBV7-2, the J gene TRBJ1-3; 7 bases match TRBD1. J lost 2 bases, V lost 4 bases, and 5 bases had no gene match. Germline CDR1 SGHTA, CDR2 FQGNSA. This CDR3 spans 15 amino acids. The chain's CDR3 is CASSSGQKAGNTIYF. The CDR3 nucleotides read TGTGCCAGCAGCTCGGGACAGAAAGCTGGAAACACCATATATTTT.

This clone was observed a handful of times. The chain couples TRBV30 to TRBJ2-1; weak D call: TRBD2 (5 bases). Trimming removed 3 bases at V and 7 bases at J, with 7 bases between. The CDR3 runs to 11 residues. The V gene's germline CDR1 is GTSNPN and CDR2 SVGIG (reference sequence). The CDR3 DNA reads TGTGCCTGGAGCGCGGGTAATGAGCAGTTCTTC. It is translated as CAWSAGNEQFF.

V is TRBV19 and J is TRBJ2-5; tentative D call: TRBD2 (7 bases). The length of the CDR3 is 13 residues. The ends were cut back, 3 bases at V and 4 bases at J, with 9 bases in the middle. Per the germline V gene, CDR1 is LNHDA and CDR2 is SQIVND (reference sequence). In nucleotides, the CDR3 is TGTGCCAGTAGTATGGGGGGGCGAGAGACCCAGTACTTC. This codes for CASSMGGRETQYF.

This clone occurred once. This rearrangement joins TRBV5-1 to TRBJ1-4, with 8 bases matching TRBD1. Germline-derived CDR1 and CDR2 are SGHRS and YFSETQ. Trimming removed 4 bases from V and 8 bases from J; junction bases left unmatched: 7. The CDR3 length is 14 residues. The CDR3 DNA sequence: TGCGCCAGCAGCGGACAGGGAGGAGGGGAAAAACTGTTTTTT. Translation gives CASSGQGGGEKLFF.

The rearrangement links TRBV11-3 to TRBJ2-4; the match to TRBD2 covers 8 bases. With 4 bases clipped from V and 8 bases from J, the junction kept 1 base outside the gene matches. The CDR3 length is 12 residues. Germline CDR1 SGHNT, CDR2 YENEEA. Here the CDR3 reads CASSSGGDIQYF. In nucleotides, the CDR3 is TGTGCCAGCAGCTCGGGGGGGGACATTCAGTACTTC.

The chain joins TRBV5-4 to TRBJ2-7, with TRBD1 identical over 12 bases. Germline assignment: CDR1 SGHNT and CDR2 YYREEE (reference sequence). CDR3 length equals 17 residues. The J segment lost 4 bases and the V segment lost 4 bases, leaving 12 bases of the junction unmatched. This chain's CDR3 is CASSGTGTGGEFYEQYF. CDR3 nucleotides: TGTGCCAGCAGCGGAACCGGGACAGGGGGCGAATTTTACGAGCAGTACTTC.

V and J are TRBV18 and TRBJ2-7; 7 bases match TRBD2. CDR3 length: 15 amino acids. Germline V lookup: CDR1 KGHSH, CDR2 LQKENI. The V and J ends lost 3 bases and 5 bases, in that order; junction bases with no gene match: 10. In nucleotides, the CDR3 is TGTGCCAGCTCACCCGGGGAGGGTGGATCCCACGAGCAGTACTTC. Encoded protein: CASSPGEGGSHEQYF.

The chain links TRBV5-8 to TRBJ1-6; a weak D match, TRBD1 (5 bases). V lost 4 bases and J 9 bases, leaving 17 bases between the germline ends. Germline V gene data show CDR1 as SGHTS and CDR2 as YDEGEE. This CDR3 contains 15 residues. The CDR3 DNA reads TGTGCCAGCAGCCGATTTTCGGGGGGTGGTTCACCCCTCCACTTT. Translation gives CASSRFSGGGSPLHF.

V gene TRBV6-1 combines with J gene TRBJ2-3; 7 bases fit TRBD2. V was clipped by 4 bases and J by 2 bases; unmatched bases: 6. CDR1 and CDR2 from the germline V gene are MNHNS and SASEGT. The CDR3 sequence is 15 residues long. CDR3 residues: CASSGSSGLTDTQYF. CDR3 DNA sequence: TGTGCCAGCAGTGGTTCTAGCGGCCTCACAGATACGCAGTATTTT.

The chain has TRBV2 and TRBJ2-1, with D hard to call. The length of the CDR3 is 13 residues. Trimming took 2 bases from V and 4 from J, leaving 6 bases between them. Germline V gene data show CDR1 as SNHLY and CDR2 as FYNNEI. The CDR3 region has the DNA TGTGCCAGCAGTGAAAGGAGTTACAATGAGCAGTTCTTC. Protein product: CASSERSYNEQFF.

The genes are TRBV4-1 and TRBJ1-4; no firm D call. Trimming pared 0 bases from V and 6 bases from J, leaving 11 bases between. From germline, CDR1 is MGHRA and CDR2 YSYEKL. This CDR3 is built from 15 residues. CDR3 residues: CASSQEMAGYEKLFF. The CDR3 bases are TGCGCCAGCAGCCAAGAAATGGCAGGTTATGAAAAACTGTTTTTT.

Here the CDR3 DNA reads TGTGCCAGCAGTTTCGTAGGCGGGAGCTACGAGCAGTACTTC. Amino acids: CASSFVGGSYEQYF. The chain is built from TRBV28 and TRBJ2-7; 7 bases are a match to TRBD2. Germline V CDR1 and CDR2: MDHEN, SYDVKM. This CDR3 comprises 14 residues. After removal of 3 bases from V and 3 bases from J, the junction contained 5 bases not matched to a gene.

The rearrangement joins TRBV9 to TRBJ2-3; 8 bases fit TRBD1. This CDR3 is 15 amino acids long. Trimming cost V 4 bases and J 4 bases; bases outside gene matches: 8. CDR1 is SGDLS, CDR2 YYNGEE, per germline. The DNA for the CDR3 is TGTGCCAGCAGCAACGGACAGGGAGTAGCAGATACGCAGTATTTT. It is translated as CASSNGQGVADTQYF.

The chain joins TRBV5-1 to TRBJ2-1, with TRBD2 identical over 10 bases. Trimming at V came to 1 base and at J to 0 bases, leaving 7 bases not matched to a gene. Germline V CDR1 and CDR2: SGHRS, YFSETQ. The CDR3 loop spans 18 amino acids. CDR3 sequence (DNA): TGCGCCAGCAGCTTGCCTAGCGGGGGCCTTAGCTCCTACAATGAGCAGTTCTTC. It translates to CASSLPSGGLSSYNEQFF. The full variable domain, rest sourced from reference TRBV5-1 and TRBJ2-1, is KAGVTQTPRYLIKTRGQQVTLSCSPISGHRSVSWYQQTPGQGLQFLFEYFSETQRNKGNFPGRFSGRQFSNSRSEMNVSTLELGDSALYLCASSLPSGGLSSYNEQFFGPGTRLTVL.

The chain couples TRBV18 to TRBJ2-1; 13 bases map to TRBD2. After removal of 6 bases from V and 7 bases from J, the junction contained 6 bases not matched to a gene. Looked up from germline, CDR1 is KGHSH and CDR2 is LQKENI. The CDR3 is 15 amino acids. CDR3 sequence: CASSSGLAGENEQFF. CDR3 in DNA: TGTGCCAGCTCGTCCGGACTAGCGGGAGAAAATGAGCAGTTCTTC.

This sequence joins TRBV7-2 and TRBJ2-3; 13 nucleotides line up with TRBD2. This CDR3 has 14 amino acids. J was trimmed by 8 bases and V by 6 bases; bases with no gene match: 5. Germline V gene lookup returns CDR1 SGHTA and CDR2 FQGNSA. The CDR3: CASRTSGGEGTQYF. As DNA, the CDR3 is TGTGCCAGCAGAACTAGCGGGGGGGAGGGTACGCAGTATTTT. The full variable domain, with the rest looked up from reference TRBV7-2 and TRBJ2-3, is GAGVSQSPSNKVTEKGKDVELRCDPISGHTALYWYRQSLGQGLEFLIYFQGNSAPDKSGLPSDRFSAERTGGSVSTLTIQRTQQEDSAVYLCASRTSGGEGTQYFGPGTRLTVL.

The V gene is TRBV7-2, the J gene TRBJ1-2, with TRBD1 matching over 9 bases. Trimming at V came to 5 bases and at J to 4 bases, leaving 20 bases not matched to a gene. CDR3 length equals 19 residues. Germline CDR1 and CDR2: SGHTA and FQGNSA. The CDR3 protein is CASSLWDRDRVQQSYGYTF. The CDR3 nucleotides are TGTGCCAGCAGCCTATGGGACCGGGACAGGGTCCAGCAGAGCTATGGCTACACCTTC.

This rearrangement joins TRBV28 to TRBJ1-6; D is undetermined. Trimming took off 2 bases at V and 9 bases at J, with 14 bases between the two ends. In germline, CDR1 is MDHEN, CDR2 SYDVKM. The CDR3 totals 15 residues. The CDR3 is CASSLDPGRSSPLHF. The CDR3 DNA reads TGTGCCAGCAGTTTAGATCCCGGTCGAAGTTCACCCCTCCACTTT.

V gene TRBV5-1 combines with J gene TRBJ1-3, with D possibly matching TRBD1 (5 bases). V was pared by 3 bases and J by 2 bases, with 12 bases between. The CDR3 extends over 15 amino acids. Germline CDR1 is SGHRS and CDR2 is YFSETQ. The CDR3 loop reads CASSSGDSAGNTIYF. For the CDR3, the DNA is TGCGCCAGCAGCTCGGGGGACTCCGCTGGAAACACCATATATTTT.

This clone was counted only a few times. The J gene is TRBJ2-3, the V gene TRBV15; possibly TRBD1 for D (6 bases). CDR1 LNHNV and CDR2 YYDKDF come from the germline V gene (reference sequence). The CDR3 runs 17 residues. With 2 bases removed from V and 1 base from J, the gap between germline ends came to 16 bases. The CDR3 is CATSRITGPRRTDTQYF. The CDR3 coding sequence is TGTGCCACCAGCAGAATTACAGGGCCCCGTCGCACAGATACGCAGTATTTT.